One T cell receptor (beta chain) is described in this entry. Its antigen is not known. Unmatched junction bases numbered 9, after V lost 6 bases and J lost 7 bases. The germline V gene has CDR1 MNHEY and CDR2 SVGAGI. The CDR3 is 13 amino acids. These data are taken from a study of cytomegalovirus exposure and HLA in healthy donors. Study information: Drawn from HLA-typed donors, 80 million to 95 million unique TCRs were held in an early data release. General study results and limits: A highly shared variant cluster was judged a likely technical artifact. Serostatus for CMV was the only available immune exposure information.

A multiplex PCR was run with 60 Vbeta primers and 13 Jbeta primers. TCRdb's table, derived via immunoSEQ multiplex PCR, lists solely in-frame clones and lacks some. The sample lists approximately 160,000 clones, over 70% occurring once. The material sequenced was PBMCs. This chain uses TRBV6-5 with TRBJ2-7; 7 bases align to TRBD1. The clonotype originates from a man aged 50 to 60 in good health and CMV-seropositive. The DNA for the CDR3 is TGTGCCAGCAGCCGAGACAGGGTGGGGGAGCAGTACTTC. This codes for CASSRDRVGEQYF.